This T cell receptor beta chain was sequenced in a study of shared clonotypes between healthy human individuals. Profiled with immunoSEQ multiplex PCR; TCRdb holds only in-frame clones, not every one. The sample yields some 2.1 million clones, just over 90% seen once. The naive CD8 subset, CD45RO-negative cells positively selected for CCR7, excluded terminally differentiated effector memory CD45RA+ cells. Per the germline V gene, CDR1 is SQVTM and CDR2 is ANQGSEA. The CDR3 sequence is 15 residues long. With 4 bases removed from V and 0 bases from J, the gap between germline ends came to 13 bases. The sequence derives from a man aged 18-30 years in good health. Some clones in this sample may be carry-over from other donors' samples. The sample taken for sequencing was naive CD8+ T cells from PBMCs. V and J are TRBV29-1 and TRBJ2-1, with D unclear. The CDR3, as DNA: TGCAGCGTTGTAGGCCAGGAGAGCTCCTACAATGAGCAGTTCTTC. Encoded protein: CSVVGQESSYNEQFF.